The 20 T cell receptor beta chains below all came from one sample that was sequenced in a study of T cells in Graves' hyperthyroidism and ophthalmopathy. TCR beta CDR3 regions were amplified from RNA transcripts. The TCR CDR3 was amplified in a first-round RT-PCR using the HTBI primer set. Using its own MiXCR run on the multiplex PCR reads, TCRdb lists one record per CDR3 protein. The table lists about 380,000 distinct CDR3 sequences, roughly 18% of them singletons. What was sequenced was blood. The source is a man between 18 and 35 years old with Graves' ophthalmopathy.

The chain recombines TRBV15 with TRBJ1-2, with D unclear. The germline V and J ends were trimmed by 5 bases and 2 bases, with 18 bases remaining between them. Germline V lookup: CDR1 LNHNV, CDR2 YYDKDF (reference sequence). The CDR3 contains 16 residues. CDR3 nucleotide sequence: TGTGCCACCAGCGGGAGGGTGACGGTCGGAAACTATGGCTACACCTTC. Translating gives CATSGRVTVGNYGYTF. The complete variable domain, with remaining parts taken from reference TRBV15 and TRBJ1-2, reads DAMVIQNPRYQVTQFGKPVTLSCSQTLNHNVMYWYQQKSSQAPKLLFHYYDKDFNNEADTPDNFQSRRPNTSFCFLDIRSPGLGDTAMYLCATSGRVTVGNYGYTFGSGTRLTVV.

This clonotype was recorded many times. CDR3 sequence reads: CASSLERSAEQYF. The CDR3 nucleotides are TGTGCCAGCAGCTTAGAAAGATCAGCCGAGCAGTACTTC. The chain recombines TRBV7-9 with TRBJ2-7; unclear D gene. CDR1 is SEHNR, CDR2 FQNEAQ, per germline (reference sequence). This CDR3 has 13 residues. V lost 1 base to trimming and J lost 6 bases, with 10 bases between them. Together with reference TRBV7-9 and TRBJ2-7, the CDR3 gives the full variable domain: DTGVSQNPRHKITKRGQNVTFRCDPISEHNRLYWYRQTLGQGPEFLTYFQNEAQLEKSRLLSDRFSAERPKGSFSTLEIQRTEQGDSAMYLCASSLERSAEQYFGPGTRLTVT.

The rearrangement links TRBV28 to TRBJ2-1, with 8 nucleotides matching TRBD2. CDR1 is MDHEN and CDR2 is SYDVKM in the germline V gene. J lost 0 bases, V lost 11 bases, and 6 bases had no gene match. This CDR3 region has 14 residues. CDR3 loop: CAAGGRSSYNEQFF. Here the CDR3 DNA reads TGTGCCGCGGGAGGCAGGAGCTCCTACAATGAGCAGTTCTTC.

The CDR3 region has the DNA TGTGCCAGCGGGGGGGCGGGAGGCGGGGAGCTGTTTTTT. This translates into CASGGAGGGELFF. V usage is TRBV25-1 and J usage is TRBJ2-2, with TRBD2 identical over 8 bases. The junction had 6 bases not matched to a gene; V was cut back by 8 bases and J by 7 bases. CDR1 and CDR2 from the germline V gene are MGHDK and SYGVNS. This CDR3 contains 13 residues.

This clonotype turned up a few times. CDR3: CSARGINQPQHF. In DNA, the CDR3 is TGCAGTGCTAGGGGCATCAATCAGCCCCAGCATTTT. This rearrangement joins TRBV20-1 to TRBJ1-5, with unresolved D. The V end was cut by 3 bases, the J end by 3 bases, with 6 bases between. CDR1 and CDR2 from the germline V gene are DFQATT and SNEGSKA (reference sequence). The CDR3 runs to 12 residues.

This clonotype was picked up a small number of times. The chain links TRBV7-8 to TRBJ1-6; 9 bases line up with TRBD1. The CDR3 extends over 14 amino acids. The germline V gene has CDR1 SGHVS and CDR2 FQNEAQ. V lost 11 bases to trimming and J lost 10 bases; unmatched junction nucleotides: 12. CDR3 DNA sequence: TGTGCCTGTTGCGAGGGACAGGGCGAATCACCCCTCCACTTT. This codes for CACCEGQGESPLHF.

This clonotype was observed many times. The chain is built from TRBV2 and TRBJ2-7; maybe TRBD1 (6 bases). This CDR3 comprises 12 residues. Deletions cut 6 bases from V and 3 bases from J, with 9 bases between. Germline V gene lookup returns CDR1 SNHLY and CDR2 FYNNEI. The CDR3 bases are TGTGCCAGCAGGGGACACATCTACGAGCAGTACTTC. Its protein product is CASRGHIYEQYF.

The V gene is TRBV7-6, the J gene TRBJ2-7; D could derive from TRBD1 or TRBD2 (6 bases each). V gave up 1 base and J gave up 6 bases, with 13 bases separating them. Germline V gene data show CDR1 as SGHVS and CDR2 as FNYEAQ. This CDR3 spans 14 amino acids. The DNA of the CDR3 is TGTGCCAGCAGCTTAGAGGGGGGCCGACTCGAGCAGTACTTC. It yields the protein CASSLEGGRLEQYF.

This clonotype was counted many times. This chain links TRBV24-1 with TRBJ2-2; TRBD1 agrees at 8 bases. The CDR3 spans 15 residues. Germline lookup yields CDR1 KGHDR and CDR2 SFDVKD. V lost 7 bases and J lost 2; bases outside the gene matches: 5. The CDR3 here is CATSRTGYNTGELFF. The CDR3 DNA sequence: TGTGCCACCAGCCGGACAGGGTATAACACCGGGGAGCTGTTTTTT.

Remarks on this clonotype: Being one base from a much bigger clone, this may be a read error. J is TRBJ2-7 and V is TRBV29-1; 7 bases are a match to TRBD1. V dropped 5 bases and J dropped 5; count of bases not matched to a gene: 21. The germline gives CDR1 SQVTM, CDR2 ANQGSEA. The CDR3 is made up of 17 amino acids. The chain's CDR3 is CSVITSGGLDVAHEQYF. The CDR3 DNA follows: TGCAGCGTTATCACTTCAGGGGGTCTCGACGTGGCCCACGAGCAGTACTTC.

The rearrangement links TRBV6-2 or TRBV6-3 to TRBJ2-4; 8 bases are shared with TRBD1. The germline V gene has CDR1 MNHEY and CDR2 SVGEGT. The trim removed 4 bases at V and 6 bases at J, leaving 11 bases unmatched. The length of the CDR3 is 16 residues. CDR3 protein: CASSWEPGQVGNIQYF. CDR3 nucleotides: TGTGCCAGCAGTTGGGAGCCGGGACAGGTCGGAAACATTCAGTACTTC.

This clonotype was seen repeatedly, ten times or more. This chain uses TRBV2 with TRBJ2-1, with D unresolved. The CDR3 contains 10 residues. With 3 bases removed from V and 9 bases from J, the gap between germline ends came to 3 bases. Germline V gene sequence: CDR1 SNHLY, CDR2 FYNNEI. CDR3 DNA: TGTGCCAGCAGTGATAGTGAGCAGTTCTTC. Its protein product is CASSDSEQFF. Supplemented by reference TRBV2 and TRBJ2-1, the full variable domain reads EPEVTQTPSHQVTQMGQEVILRCVPISNHLYFYWYRQILGQKVEFLVSFYNNEISEKSEIFDDQFSVERPDGSNFTLKIRSTKLEDSAMYFCASSDSEQFFGPGTRLTVL.

This chain connects TRBV6-5 to TRBJ1-3, with TRBD1 matching 7 bases. Trimming at V came to 0 bases and at J to 0 bases, leaving 5 bases not matched to a gene. CDR1 and CDR2 from the germline V gene are MNHEY and SVGAGI. The CDR3 covers 17 residues. CDR3 DNA: TGTGCCAGCAGTTACTCTGGGGCAGGGGGCTCTGGAAACACCATATATTTT. This encodes CASSYSGAGGSGNTIYF.

This clonotype was recorded many times. The chain joins TRBV6-6 to TRBJ1-5; 7 bases are a match to TRBD1. The J segment lost 0 bases and the V segment lost 2 bases, leaving 13 bases of the junction unmatched. Germline V gene sequence: CDR1 MNHNY, CDR2 SVGAGI (reference sequence). CDR3 length: 19 amino acids. CDR3: CASSYQDREAHYSNQPQHF. The CDR3 DNA reads TGTGCCAGCAGTTACCAAGACAGGGAGGCCCATTATAGCAATCAGCCCCAGCATTTT.

The chain has TRBV7-3 and TRBJ2-6; unclear D gene. Germline values: CDR1 SGHTA, CDR2 FQGTGA. The CDR3 has 14 amino acids. The germline V and J ends were trimmed by 3 bases and 4 bases, with 7 bases remaining between them. Here the CDR3 DNA reads TGTGCCAGCAGCTTGCGTTCCGGGGCCAACGTCCTGACTTTC. Its protein is CASSLRSGANVLTF.

The chain links TRBV4-1 to TRBJ2-1, with 8 nucleotides matching TRBD1. J lost 2 bases, V lost 1 base, and 7 bases had no gene match. Germline V gene data show CDR1 as MGHRA and CDR2 as YSYEKL. The CDR3 is made up of 17 amino acids. CDR3 nucleotides: TGCGCCAGCAGCCAAGGGACCGGACAGGGCACCTACAATGAGCAGTTCTTC. Its translation: CASSQGTGQGTYNEQFF.

This clonotype appeared many times. This chain links TRBV12-3 or TRBV12-4 with TRBJ2-5; no firm D call. The CDR3 sequence is 11 residues long. Between the trimmed V and J ends, which lost 4 bases and 3 bases, there was a span of 3 bases. The CDR3 DNA reads TGTGCCAGCAGTTACAAAGAGACCCAGTACTTC. Its protein product is CASSYKETQYF.

The rearrangement links TRBV5-1 to TRBJ1-2; maybe TRBD1 (6 bases). The V and J ends lost 2 bases and 8 bases respectively, with 10 bases between them. The V gene's germline CDR1 is SGHRS and CDR2 YFSETQ. CDR3 length: 12 amino acids. The CDR3 nucleotides are TGCGCCAGCAGCTTCAGGGGACGGGGCTACACCTTC. It is translated as CASSFRGRGYTF.

To note about this clonotype: This may be a read error: a much more frequent sequence differs by one nucleotide. The J gene is TRBJ2-3, the V gene TRBV29-1; D might be TRBD1 (6 bases). V was clipped by 1 base and J by 8 bases, with 16 bases between them. The CDR3 length is 14 residues. The germline V gene encodes CDR1 SQVTM and CDR2 ANQGSEA. CDR3 region: CSVEGQGKGRTQYF. CDR3 bases: TGCAGCGTTGAAGGTCAGGGGAAGGGGCGTACGCAGTATTTT.

A few counts support this clonotype. The CDR3 DNA is TGTGCCATCAGTGGAGCTTTACAGGGGGCGAGACTGTTTTTT. Translation: CAISGALQGARLFF. The J gene is TRBJ1-4, the V gene TRBV10-3; TRBD1 matches 9 bases. Germline loops: CDR1 ENHRY, CDR2 SYGVKD. Losses at the gene ends were 4 bases for V and 13 bases for J; bases not matched to a gene: 10. This CDR3 is 14 amino acids long.